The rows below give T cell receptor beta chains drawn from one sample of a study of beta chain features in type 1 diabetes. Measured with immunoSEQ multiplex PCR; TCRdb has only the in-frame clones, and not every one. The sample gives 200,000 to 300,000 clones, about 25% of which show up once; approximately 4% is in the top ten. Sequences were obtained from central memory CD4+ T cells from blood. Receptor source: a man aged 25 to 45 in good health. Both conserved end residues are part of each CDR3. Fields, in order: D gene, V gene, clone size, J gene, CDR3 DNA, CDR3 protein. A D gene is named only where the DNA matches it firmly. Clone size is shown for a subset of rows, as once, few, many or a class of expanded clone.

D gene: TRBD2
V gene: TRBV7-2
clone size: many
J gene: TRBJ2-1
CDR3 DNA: TGTGCCAGCAGCTCACTAGCGGGAAGACCTTCGGATGAGCAGTTCTTC
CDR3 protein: CASSSLAGRPSDEQFF

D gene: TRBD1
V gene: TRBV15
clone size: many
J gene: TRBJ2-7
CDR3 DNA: TGTGCCACCAGCAGAGGTACAGGGGGGAACGAGCAGTACTTC
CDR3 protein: CATSRGTGGNEQYF

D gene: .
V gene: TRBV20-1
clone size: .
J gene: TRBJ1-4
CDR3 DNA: TGCAGTGCTAGAGACAGGGAGGGACTGTTTTTT
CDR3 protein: CSARDREGLFF

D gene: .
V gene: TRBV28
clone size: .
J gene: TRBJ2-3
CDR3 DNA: TGTGCCAGCAGTTCCACCCGAGATACGCAGTATTTT
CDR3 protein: CASSSTRDTQYF

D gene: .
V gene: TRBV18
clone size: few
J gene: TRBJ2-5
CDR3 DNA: TGTGCCAGCTCCTCGGACGGATATACTCCAGAGACCCAGTACTTC
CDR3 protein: CASSSDGYTPETQYF

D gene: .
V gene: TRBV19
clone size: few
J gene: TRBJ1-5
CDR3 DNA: TGTGCCAGTAGTATGGTTGATCAGCCCCAGCATTTT
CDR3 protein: CASSMVDQPQHF

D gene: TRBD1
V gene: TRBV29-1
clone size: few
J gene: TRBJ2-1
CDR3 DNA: TGCAGCGTTGAAGTACCCAGGGGGATTGAGCAGTTCTTC
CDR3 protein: CSVEVPRGIEQFF

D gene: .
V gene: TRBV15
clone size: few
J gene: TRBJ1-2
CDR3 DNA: TGTGCCACCCGCGCACGGGGGGCGGATGGCTACACCTTC
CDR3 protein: CATRARGADGYTF

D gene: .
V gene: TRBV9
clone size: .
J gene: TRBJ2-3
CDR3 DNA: TGTGCCAGCAGCGTATTAATGGGGGGCTCTATGAGCACAGATACGCAGTATTTT
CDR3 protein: CASSVLMGGSMSTDTQYF

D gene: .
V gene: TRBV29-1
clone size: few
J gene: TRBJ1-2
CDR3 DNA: TGCAGCGTTCGGTCGAGTAATGGCTACACCTTC
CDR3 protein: CSVRSSNGYTF

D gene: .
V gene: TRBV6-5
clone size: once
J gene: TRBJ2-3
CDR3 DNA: TGTGCCAGCAGTTACCAGTTAACAGATACGCAGTATTTT
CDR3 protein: CASSYQLTDTQYF

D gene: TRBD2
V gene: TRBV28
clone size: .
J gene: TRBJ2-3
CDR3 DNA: TGTGCCAGCAGTTTAGTTCTAGCGGGATTCGCAGATACGCAGTATTTT
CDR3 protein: CASSLVLAGFADTQYF

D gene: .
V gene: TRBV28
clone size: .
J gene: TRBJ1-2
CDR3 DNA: TGTGCCACCCTGGGGCACTATGGCTACACCTTC
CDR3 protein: CATLGHYGYTF

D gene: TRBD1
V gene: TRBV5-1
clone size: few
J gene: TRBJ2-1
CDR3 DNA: TGCGCCAGCAGCTTGGAGGGACAGCAGTACAATGAGCAGTTCTTC
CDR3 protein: CASSLEGQQYNEQFF

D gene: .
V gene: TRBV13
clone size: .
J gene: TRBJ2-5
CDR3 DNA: TGTGCCAGCAGCTTAGCGAGATTGAGGGAGAGAGAGACCCAGTACTTC
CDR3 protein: CASSLARLRERETQYF

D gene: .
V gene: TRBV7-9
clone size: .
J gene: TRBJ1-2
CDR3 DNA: TGTGCCAGCAGCTTAGTTCAGGGGTCTAACTATGGCTACACCTTC
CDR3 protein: CASSLVQGSNYGYTF

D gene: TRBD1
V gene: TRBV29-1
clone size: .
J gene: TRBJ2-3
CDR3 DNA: TGCAGCGTAGGGGGACAGACCGATACGCAGTATTTT
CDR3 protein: CSVGGQTDTQYF

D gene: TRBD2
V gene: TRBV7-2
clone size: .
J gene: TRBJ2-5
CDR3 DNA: TGTGCCAGCAGCTTCGGGACTAAAGGGACCCAGTACTTC
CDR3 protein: CASSFGTKGTQYF

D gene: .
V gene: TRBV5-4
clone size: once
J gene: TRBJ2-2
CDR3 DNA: TGTGCCAGCAGCACCCGGGGAGCCGGGGAGCTGTTTTTT
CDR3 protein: CASSTRGAGELFF

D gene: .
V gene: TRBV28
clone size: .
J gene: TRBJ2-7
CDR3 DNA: TGTGCCAGCAGTTTCCTCCTCCGGGGCCCCTTGACCTACGAGCAGTACTTC
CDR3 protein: CASSFLLRGPLTYEQYF